The text below deals with one T cell receptor beta chain. Its antigen is undetermined. TCRdb reprocessed the 5' RACE reads via MiXCR and lists one record per CDR3 protein. The table records roughly 710,000 distinct CDR3 sequences, 5.5% to 6.5% of them present only once. Trimming shortened V by 0 bases and J by 7 bases, and 13 bases separated the two germline ends. The CDR3 is 15 amino acids. The germline gives CDR1 MNHEY, CDR2 SVGEGT. The data derive from a study of identical twins. Whole-study results and caveats: The study found that models underestimated out-of-frame TCR alpha sharing in monozygotic twins. Donors were not followed over many years; analysis was cross-sectional.

This receptor was identified in a man aged 18 to 35 in good health. The sample comprised naive T cells sorted from blood. V and J are TRBV6-2 or TRBV6-3 and TRBJ1-5; tentatively, D is TRBD1 (5 bases). CDR3 protein: CASSYSAPRGQPQHF. Here the CDR3 DNA reads TGTGCCAGCAGTTACTCGGCGCCCCGGGGGCAGCCCCAGCATTTT.